This note documents a single T cell receptor (beta chain) sequence. TCRdb's copy holds only in-frame clones and misses some; the assay was immunoSEQ multiplex PCR. The sample yields hundreds of thousands of clones, 75% to 90% seen once. The sample is drawn from a study of blood T cell repertoires in COVID-19. The CDR3 runs 13 residues. Germline CDR1 is KGHSH and CDR2 is LQKENI. Between the trimmed V and J ends, which lost 5 bases and 6 bases, there was a span of 14 bases. This TCR was recovered from a woman aged 25 to 45 who had recovered from COVID-19. What was sequenced was peripheral blood. This chain joins TRBV18 and TRBJ2-7; maybe TRBD2 (6 bases). The CDR3 loop reads CASSSGGRLEQYF. The CDR3, as DNA: TGTGCCAGCTCATCCGGGGGAAGGCTCGAGCAGTACTTC.